A selection of T cell receptor beta chains follows, all from one sample in a study of regulatory T cells in long-lasting Graves disease. TCRdb independently ran MiXCR on the multiplex PCR reads; one entry per CDR3 protein. Here the sample spans more than 450,000 distinct CDR3 sequences, around 11% being singletons. This same sample was also part of a study on T cells in Graves' hyperthyroidism and ophthalmopathy.

Sequences were derived from peripheral blood mononuclear cells (PBMCs), sampled at new diagnosis, from a patient treated with antithyroid drugs. The source of these receptors is a woman in her 30s with Graves disease. The CDR3 runs from the conserved cysteine through the conserved F or W. D genes are given only for firm matches. Not every row has a clone size; where given, it reads once, few, many or a size class.

j_call: TRBJ2-2; v_call: TRBV29-1; clone_size: many; d_call: TRBD1; cdr3_aa: CSAGQAYTGELFF; cdr3_nt: TGCAGCGCCGGACAGGCTTACACCGGGGAGCTGTTTTTT
j_call: TRBJ2-2; v_call: TRBV30; clone_size: many; d_call: .; cdr3_aa: CAWSGYPPKENTGELFF; cdr3_nt: TGTGCCTGGAGTGGCTATCCGCCAAAGGAAAACACCGGGGAGCTGTTTTTT
j_call: TRBJ1-2; v_call: TRBV19; clone_size: many; d_call: .; cdr3_aa: CASSIGRDYGYTF; cdr3_nt: TGTGCCAGTAGTATAGGACGGGACTATGGCTACACCTTC
j_call: TRBJ2-7; v_call: TRBV28; clone_size: many; d_call: .; cdr3_aa: CASSSPPRRGEQYF; cdr3_nt: TGTGCCAGCAGTTCCCCCCCCAGGCGGGGCGAGCAGTACTTC
j_call: TRBJ2-3; v_call: TRBV5-4; clone_size: many; d_call: .; cdr3_aa: CASSRELITDTQYF; cdr3_nt: TGTGCCAGCAGTCGGGAACTGATCACAGATACGCAGTATTTT
j_call: TRBJ2-2; v_call: TRBV5-6; clone_size: many; d_call: .; cdr3_aa: CASSLRQNSNTGELFF; cdr3_nt: TGTGCCAGCAGCTTGAGACAGAACTCGAACACCGGGGAGCTGTTTTTT
j_call: TRBJ1-1; v_call: TRBV5-8; clone_size: .; d_call: .; cdr3_aa: CVSSLGSGILNTEAFF; cdr3_nt: TGTGTCAGCAGCTTAGGATCAGGGATCCTGAACACTGAAGCTTTCTTT
j_call: TRBJ2-5; v_call: TRBV4-2; clone_size: .; d_call: TRBD1; cdr3_aa: CASSQTTGSNKETQYF; cdr3_nt: TGTGCCAGCAGCCAAACGACAGGGTCGAATAAAGAGACCCAGTACTTC
j_call: TRBJ2-2; v_call: TRBV7-9; clone_size: .; d_call: .; cdr3_aa: CASSLVRASANTGELFF; cdr3_nt: TGTGCCAGCAGCTTAGTACGAGCATCTGCGAACACCGGGGAGCTGTTTTTT
j_call: TRBJ2-7; v_call: TRBV7-9; clone_size: .; d_call: .; cdr3_aa: CATVAWGGTYEQYF; cdr3_nt: TGTGCCACCGTCGCCTGGGGAGGTACCTACGAGCAGTACTTC
j_call: TRBJ2-1; v_call: TRBV20-1; clone_size: many; d_call: .; cdr3_aa: CSARLWERIGNEQFF; cdr3_nt: TGCAGTGCTAGGTTGTGGGAGAGGATCGGTAATGAGCAGTTCTTC
j_call: TRBJ1-3; v_call: TRBV6-2/TRBV6-3; clone_size: many; d_call: .; cdr3_aa: CASSLRRTSGNTIYF; cdr3_nt: TGTGCCAGCAGTCTTCGAAGGACCTCTGGAAACACCATATATTTT
j_call: TRBJ2-1; v_call: TRBV5-4; clone_size: few; d_call: .; cdr3_aa: CASSLAAPSYNEQFF; cdr3_nt: TGTGCCAGCAGCTTGGCGGCTCCTTCCTACAATGAGCAGTTCTTC
j_call: TRBJ2-7; v_call: TRBV6-2/TRBV6-3; clone_size: .; d_call: .; cdr3_aa: CASSTTPGGEQYF; cdr3_nt: TGTGCCAGCAGCACAACGCCCGGGGGCGAGCAGTACTTC
j_call: TRBJ2-7; v_call: TRBV12-3/TRBV12-4; clone_size: .; d_call: .; cdr3_aa: CASSRQIYYKQYF; cdr3_nt: TGTGCCAGCAGTCGACAGATTTACTACAAGCAGTACTTC
j_call: TRBJ2-5; v_call: TRBV7-2; clone_size: many; d_call: TRBD2; cdr3_aa: CASSLRLAGQETQYF; cdr3_nt: TGTGCCAGCAGCCTGCGACTAGCGGGTCAAGAGACCCAGTACTTC
j_call: TRBJ2-3; v_call: TRBV5-1; clone_size: .; d_call: TRBD2; cdr3_aa: CASSLKRGSTDTQYF; cdr3_nt: TGCGCCAGCAGCCTCAAGCGGGGTAGCACAGATACGCAGTATTTT
j_call: TRBJ2-7; v_call: TRBV20-1; clone_size: .; d_call: TRBD2; cdr3_aa: CSARSVLAGPIVTYEQYF; cdr3_nt: TGCAGTGCTAGAAGTGTGCTAGCGGGCCCGATAGTTACTTACGAGCAGTACTTC
j_call: TRBJ2-1; v_call: TRBV12-3/TRBV12-4; clone_size: many; d_call: .; cdr3_aa: CASSPSGTSPEQFF; cdr3_nt: TGTGCCAGCAGTCCGTCGGGTACTAGTCCTGAGCAGTTCTTC
j_call: TRBJ2-1; v_call: TRBV6-5; clone_size: many; d_call: .; cdr3_aa: CASSYSRLSYVYNEQFF; cdr3_nt: TGTGCCAGCAGTTACTCACGGTTGTCATACGTCTACAATGAGCAGTTCTTC
j_call: TRBJ2-1; v_call: TRBV19; clone_size: few; d_call: .; cdr3_aa: CASSITSLLSYNEQFF; cdr3_nt: TGTGCCAGTAGTATAACTAGCCTCCTCTCCTACAATGAGCAGTTCTTC
j_call: TRBJ1-1; v_call: TRBV28; clone_size: many; d_call: .; cdr3_aa: CASSFYRNTEAFF; cdr3_nt: TGTGCCAGCAGTTTTTACAGGAACACTGAAGCTTTCTTT
j_call: TRBJ1-5; v_call: TRBV27; clone_size: .; d_call: .; cdr3_aa: CASSPTGIELYSNQPQHF; cdr3_nt: TGTGCCAGCAGTCCCACGGGGATAGAGCTTTATAGCAATCAGCCCCAGCATTTT
j_call: TRBJ1-5; v_call: TRBV11-2; clone_size: many; d_call: .; cdr3_aa: CASSLIRQERDYSNQPQHF; cdr3_nt: TGTGCCAGCAGCTTAATTAGACAGGAGAGGGATTATAGCAATCAGCCCCAGCATTTT
j_call: TRBJ2-2; v_call: TRBV7-3; clone_size: many; d_call: .; cdr3_aa: CASSLISGAGELFF; cdr3_nt: TGTGCCAGCAGCTTAATCTCAGGGGCCGGGGAGCTGTTTTTT
j_call: TRBJ1-5; v_call: TRBV4-1; clone_size: .; d_call: .; cdr3_aa: CASSQDGGIDNQPQHF; cdr3_nt: TGCGCCAGCAGCCAAGACGGGGGAATCGACAATCAGCCCCAGCATTTT
j_call: TRBJ2-7; v_call: TRBV28; clone_size: many; d_call: .; cdr3_aa: CASTLSGLYEQYF; cdr3_nt: TGTGCCAGCACTTTATCCGGACTCTACGAGCAGTACTTC
j_call: TRBJ2-5; v_call: TRBV5-1; clone_size: many; d_call: .; cdr3_aa: CASSFWGQETQYF; cdr3_nt: TGTGCCAGCAGCTTCTGGGGGCAAGAGACCCAGTACTTC
j_call: TRBJ1-1; v_call: TRBV27; clone_size: many; d_call: .; cdr3_aa: CASSLSSRGTEAFF; cdr3_nt: TGTGCCAGCAGTTTATCATCCCGTGGGACTGAAGCTTTCTTT
j_call: TRBJ2-5; v_call: TRBV29-1; clone_size: many; d_call: .; cdr3_aa: CSVDPFHRERLETQYF; cdr3_nt: TGCAGCGTTGATCCCTTCCACAGGGAAAGGCTGGAGACCCAGTACTTC
j_call: TRBJ2-1; v_call: TRBV6-2/TRBV6-3; clone_size: many; d_call: TRBD2; cdr3_aa: CASSYKASGSGGMFF; cdr3_nt: TGTGCCAGCAGTTACAAGGCTAGCGGGAGTGGGGGAATGTTCTTC
j_call: TRBJ1-1; v_call: TRBV11-2; clone_size: many; d_call: .; cdr3_aa: CASSTGGTTRDTEAFF; cdr3_nt: TGTGCCAGCAGCACCGGCGGCACCACAAGGGACACTGAAGCTTTCTTT
j_call: TRBJ1-1; v_call: TRBV12-5; clone_size: many; d_call: .; cdr3_aa: CASGRPIGVDTEAFF; cdr3_nt: TGTGCTAGTGGCCGTCCCATAGGGGTGGACACTGAAGCTTTCTTT
j_call: TRBJ1-1; v_call: TRBV2; clone_size: many; d_call: .; cdr3_aa: CASSETALNTEAFF; cdr3_nt: TGTGCCAGCAGTGAAACAGCCTTAAACACTGAAGCTTTCTTT
j_call: TRBJ1-5; v_call: TRBV5-1; clone_size: .; d_call: TRBD1; cdr3_aa: CASSMAGGGNQPQHF; cdr3_nt: TGCGCCAGCAGTATGGCAGGGGGCGGTAATCAGCCCCAGCATTTT
j_call: TRBJ2-1; v_call: TRBV4-3; clone_size: many; d_call: .; cdr3_aa: CASSQAAGYNEQFF; cdr3_nt: TGCGCCAGCAGCCAAGCGGCAGGCTACAATGAGCAGTTCTTC
j_call: TRBJ2-7; v_call: TRBV27; clone_size: .; d_call: .; cdr3_aa: CASSFRGPPANYEQYF; cdr3_nt: TGTGCCAGCAGTTTCCGCGGACCTCCGGCAAACTACGAGCAGTACTTC
j_call: TRBJ2-7; v_call: TRBV11-2; clone_size: many; d_call: .; cdr3_aa: CASSLSGASYEQYF; cdr3_nt: TGTGCCAGCAGCTTATCCGGAGCCTCCTACGAGCAGTACTTC
j_call: TRBJ2-2; v_call: TRBV28; clone_size: .; d_call: .; cdr3_aa: CASSGTRTGELFF; cdr3_nt: TGTGCCAGCAGTGGGACCCGCACCGGGGAGCTGTTTTTT
j_call: TRBJ1-1; v_call: TRBV14; clone_size: many; d_call: .; cdr3_aa: CASSKNPGPLNTEAFF; cdr3_nt: TGTGCCAGCAGCAAAAACCCGGGACCGTTGAACACTGAAGCTTTCTTT
j_call: TRBJ2-1; v_call: TRBV2; clone_size: many; d_call: .; cdr3_aa: CASHKGRTYNEQFF; cdr3_nt: TGTGCCAGCCACAAAGGTAGGACCTACAATGAGCAGTTCTTC
j_call: TRBJ2-1; v_call: TRBV5-1; clone_size: many; d_call: TRBD2; cdr3_aa: CASRYRLAYPHNEQFF; cdr3_nt: TGCGCCAGCAGATACAGACTAGCTTACCCTCACAATGAGCAGTTCTTC
j_call: TRBJ1-2; v_call: TRBV20-1; clone_size: few; d_call: .; cdr3_aa: CSARNPNNYGYTF; cdr3_nt: TGCAGTGCTAGAAACCCGAATAACTATGGCTACACCTTC
j_call: TRBJ1-3; v_call: TRBV7-3; clone_size: .; d_call: .; cdr3_aa: CASSLINTIYF; cdr3_nt: TGTGCCAGCAGCTTGATAAACACCATATATTTT
j_call: TRBJ2-4; v_call: TRBV28; clone_size: .; d_call: TRBD2; cdr3_aa: CASSLPSGSYEQHF; cdr3_nt: TGTGCCAGCAGTTTACCTAGCGGGTCCTACGAGCAGCACTTC
j_call: TRBJ2-7; v_call: TRBV6-1; clone_size: .; d_call: .; cdr3_aa: CASLRGGTYEQYF; cdr3_nt: TGTGCCAGCTTAAGGGGCGGAACCTACGAGCAGTACTTC
j_call: TRBJ2-1; v_call: TRBV20-1; clone_size: few; d_call: TRBD2; cdr3_aa: CSGGTSGRAREQFF; cdr3_nt: TGCAGCGGCGGGACTAGCGGGAGGGCGAGGGAGCAGTTCTTC
j_call: TRBJ2-1; v_call: TRBV11-3; clone_size: many; d_call: TRBD2; cdr3_aa: CASSLRLAGRPEQFF; cdr3_nt: TGTGCCAGCAGCCTACGACTAGCGGGACGGCCTGAGCAGTTCTTC
j_call: TRBJ1-3; v_call: TRBV19; clone_size: few; d_call: .; cdr3_aa: CASSSQPTYGNTIYF; cdr3_nt: TGTGCCAGTAGTAGCCAGCCGACCTATGGAAACACCATATATTTT